This TCR beta chain appears in the sequencing data of a study of T and B cells in COVID-19 patients. On this clonotype itself: What it recognizes is unknown.

The CDR3 totals 18 residues. V shed 4 bases and J 1 base; nucleotides not matched to a gene: 15. Germline V CDR1 and CDR2: MNHNY, SVGAGI (reference sequence). BIOMED2 TRB-A/B primer pools were used in multiplex TRB PCR. TCRdb re-derived calls from the multiplex PCR reads in MiXCR, one entry per CDR3 protein. Among over 7,000 distinct CDR3 sequences listed, roughly 33% were seen once. Findings and caveats of the study: The recovered cohort had thousands of exclusive TCR clusters, including 25 to 35 low generation probability clusters.

Each TRB amplification used roughly 220-550 ng of genomic DNA from blood. This sequence joins TRBV6-6 and TRBJ1-2, with 7 bases identical to TRBD1. This receptor was obtained from a human donor with active COVID-19. Sequencing input: blood. The CDR3 DNA follows: TGTGCCAGCAGTTCCCCCTCAAGCCGACAGGGTCATAACTATGGCTACACCTTC. Translating it yields CASSSPSSRQGHNYGYTF.